The clone carrying this T cell receptor beta chain was recorded only once. Its target is not known. The data were taken from a study of T cell repertoires in cytomegalovirus infection. Study as a whole: Public TCR beta signature analysis indicated the presence of both CMV infection and matching HLA type. Study-level findings and limits: The cumulative frequency of public TCR beta families identified carriers of CMV plus the relevant HLA. CMV-specific TCR beta clonotypes restricted by HLA-C were the ones dominating the ex vivo response.

The CDR3 runs 16 residues. V shed 5 bases, J shed 5 bases, and the junction held 11 bases outside the gene matches. Each CDR3 protein gets one entry after TCRdb re-called the reads with MiXCR. The sample has approximately 730,000 distinct CDR3 sequences, around 32% seen once. The sequences come from cultured PBMCs, collected from culture after CMV antigen stimulation. The rearrangement uses TRBV7-1 and TRBJ2-1, with TRBD1 matching over 8 bases. TRBV7-1 is assigned to the ORF class and has an uncertain function. This sequence was found in a human donor in good health (CMV status not recorded). Some clones in this sample may be carry-over from other donors' samples. The CDR3: CASSPEGRDRNNEQFF. In DNA form, the CDR3 reads TGTGCCAGCAGCCCCGAGGGGCGGGACAGGAACAATGAGCAGTTCTTC.